The next 21 T cell receptor delta chains were all read from a single sample in a study of delta chains in infants with herpesvirus infections. Gamma-chain- and delta-chain-specific primers converted PBMC RNA into TCR cDNA. TCRdb reapplied CATT to the RT-PCR reads. The table lists under 300 delta-chain clones, roughly 16% of them singletons. The source material was peripheral blood, sampled at time point 2 of longitudinal follow-up. The receptors shown here come from a human donor who was a Ugandan infant, either HIV-exposed or HIV-unexposed (not recorded which).

A few counts support this clone. V is TRDV1 and J is TRDJ1; TRDD3 matches at 8 bases. The V gene's germline CDR1 is TSWWSYY and CDR2 QGS. Trimming took 2 bases from V and 0 from J; bases not matched to a gene: 14. The CDR3 is made up of 19 amino acids. As DNA, the CDR3 is TGTGCTCTTGGGGAATTGACCCGACGCTGGGGGACGTACACCGATAAACTCATCTTT. It yields the protein CALGELTRRWGTYTDKLIF.

In this sample, this clone is large. This chain joins TRDV2 and TRDJ2, with TRDD3 matching over 9 bases. The CDR3 is made up of 14 amino acids. Losses at the gene ends were 3 bases for V and 4 bases for J; bases not matched to a gene: 2. CDR1 GEAIGNYY and CDR2 EKD come from the germline V gene. CDR3 sequence reads: CACDVLGETAQLFF. CDR3 coding DNA: TGTGCCTGTGACGTACTGGGGGAGACAGCACAACTCTTCTTT.

In its sample, this clone was seen a few times. A far larger clone differs by one base, so this is likely a read error. The rearrangement links TRDV2 to TRDJ2; D is possibly TRDD3 (6 bases). Germline CDR1 and CDR2: GEAIGNYY and EKD. This CDR3 region has 16 residues. The CDR3 region has the DNA TGTGCCTGTGACACTGTGGGGGCTAATTTGACAACACAACTCTTCTTT. Residues: CACDTVGANLTTQLFF.

This clone counts as medium-sized. The gene calls are TRDV2 and TRDJ1; possibly TRDD3 for D (6 bases). Germline lookup yields CDR1 GEAIGNYY and CDR2 EKD. V was shortened by 0 bases and J by 4 bases, with 14 bases between the two germline ends. The CDR3 has 15 amino acids. CDR3 sequence reads: CACDTVGARGDKLIF. As DNA, the CDR3 is TGTGCCTGTGACACCGTGGGGGCTCGCGGCGATAAACTCATCTTT.

Relative to its sample, this clone is medium-sized. The chain links TRDV2 to TRDJ1, with TRDD3 matching over 8 bases. The V segment lost 0 bases and the J segment 1 base; nucleotides outside the gene matches: 12. CDR3 length: 18 residues. Germline CDR1 and CDR2: GEAIGNYY and EKD. The CDR3 is CACDTASASGGATDKLIF. For the CDR3, the DNA is TGTGCCTGTGACACCGCATCAGCGTCTGGGGGAGCCACCGATAAACTCATCTTT.

About this clone: A far larger clone differs by one base, so this is likely a read error. Different DNA sequences within this sample yield the same CDR3. V is TRAV38-2/DV8 and J is TRDJ1; 7 bases agree with TRDD3. Germline V lookup: CDR1 TSESDYY, CDR2 QEAYKQQN. The CDR3 covers 19 residues. CDR3 nucleotide sequence: TGTGCACATAATTCCCCCGTGATGACTGGGGACCGCCGCACCGATAAACTCATCTTT. As protein: CAHNSPVMTGDRRTDKLIF.

Regarding this clone: A much larger clone differs by one base, so this may be a read error. This chain uses TRAV38-2/DV8 with TRDJ1, with TRDD3 matching over 9 bases. Unmatched junction bases numbered 21, after V lost 2 bases and J lost 1 base. Looked up from germline, CDR1 is TSESDYY and CDR2 is QEAYKQQN. This CDR3 region has 21 residues. The chain's CDR3 is CAYRSYRPSFRGYASTDKLIF. CDR3 DNA sequence: TGTGCTTATAGGAGTTACCGGCCTTCCTTTAGGGGATACGCCAGCACCGATAAACTCATCTTT.

This clone was observed a few times. This likely came from a read error, as a far larger clone is one base away. The same CDR3 is also encoded by other DNA sequences in this sample. The J gene is TRDJ1, the V gene TRAV38-2/DV8; D not resolved. Germline-derived CDR1 and CDR2 are TSESDYY and QEAYKQQN. CDR3 length equals 22 residues. Trimming removed 0 bases from V and 1 base from J, with 31 bases in between. DNA of the CDR3: TGTGCTTATAGGAGCGCGCCAACGACCCTCGACAGCTTCTCCTGGTCCACCGATAAACTCATCTTT. It codes for CAYRSAPTTLDSFSWSTDKLIF.

This clone is medium-sized. J is TRDJ1 and V is TRDV2, with D maybe TRDD3 (5 bases). Trimming shortened V by 0 bases and J by 0 bases, and 7 bases separated the two germline ends. Germline CDR1 GEAIGNYY, CDR2 EKD. This CDR3 spans 14 amino acids. For the CDR3, the DNA is TGTGCCTGTGACACCGTACTGGACACCGATAAACTCATCTTT. Translation: CACDTVLDTDKLIF.

Note on this clone: TCRdb attributes to this sequence the protein of a much larger clone, which differs from the DNA translation at residue 9; a read error is likely, and the protein displayed is translated from the DNA. The genes are TRDV1 and TRDJ1; 12 bases map to TRDD3. V was clipped by 0 bases and J by 0 bases; unmatched bases: 32. Germline V CDR1 and CDR2: TSWWSYY, QGS. This CDR3 has 27 amino acids. This chain's CDR3 is CALGELSAIRTGGYSWWTTAYTDKLIF. The CDR3 DNA reads as TGTGCTCTTGGGGAACTATCGGCCATACGTACTGGGGGATACTCGTGGTGGACGACGGCGTACACCGATAAACTCATCTTT.

This clone is large in the sample. The V gene is TRAV29/DV5, the J gene TRDJ1; the D gene is possibly TRDD3 (5 bases). The germline V and J ends were trimmed by 1 base and 0 bases, with 13 bases remaining between them. CDR1 and CDR2 (germline): NSMFDY, ISSIKDK. CDR3 size: 15 residues. Here the CDR3 reads CAASWGPVHTDKLIF. The DNA for the CDR3 is TGTGCAGCAAGCTGGGGTCCGGTTCACACCGATAAACTCATCTTT.

This clone ranks as hyperexpanded. For the CDR3, the DNA is TGTGCCTGTGACGTACTGGGGGATTTGACAGCACAACTCTTCTTT. This gives the protein CACDVLGDLTAQLFF. The chain employs TRDV2 and TRDJ2; 9 nucleotides line up with TRDD3. V was pared by 3 bases and J by 1 base, with 2 bases of the junction left unmatched. CDR3 length: 15 residues. The germline gives CDR1 GEAIGNYY, CDR2 EKD.

Within the sample, this clone is large (0.1 to 1%). The gene calls are TRDV2 and TRDJ3; D gene uncertain. CDR3 length equals 18 residues. Germline V lookup: CDR1 GEAIGNYY, CDR2 EKD. Trimming removed 0 bases at V and 0 bases at J, with 11 bases between. CDR3 nucleotide sequence: TGTGCCTGTGACACCGCGGAGGGAAGCTCCTGGGACACCCGACAGATGTTTTTC. Translated: CACDTAEGSSWDTRQMFF.

This clone is large by share. The genes are TRDV2 and TRDJ1; TRDD3 agrees at 9 bases. From germline, CDR1 is GEAIGNYY and CDR2 EKD. The CDR3 length is 16 residues. The V gene end was trimmed by 0 bases and the J gene end by 0 bases; junction bases not matched to a gene: 4. CDR3 protein: CACDTLGDANTDKLIF. CDR3 sequence (DNA): TGTGCCTGTGACACCCTGGGGGATGCCAACACCGATAAACTCATCTTT.

This clone was observed a few times. V usage is TRDV2 and J usage is TRDJ1; 12 bases line up with TRDD3. The V segment lost 3 bases and the J segment 3 bases; nucleotides outside the gene matches: 13. Germline V gene data show CDR1 as GEAIGNYY and CDR2 as EKD. This CDR3 comprises 18 residues. The CDR3 loop is CACDPVTGLGDTADKLIF. CDR3 DNA: TGTGCCTGTGACCCGGTCACGGGACTGGGGGATACCGCCGATAAACTCATCTTT.

In its sample, this clone ranks as large. The V and J genes are TRDV2 and TRDJ1, with TRDD3 identical over 10 bases. The V segment lost 3 bases and the J segment 4 bases; nucleotides outside the gene matches: 7. CDR1 GEAIGNYY and CDR2 EKD come from the germline V gene. This CDR3 is 15 amino acids long. The DNA of the CDR3 is TGTGCCTGTGACGCCCTGGGGGATATCGGCGATAAACTCATCTTT. Encoded protein: CACDALGDIGDKLIF.

Only a few counts were recorded for this clone. A far larger clone is just one base off, so this is likely a read error. Other DNA sequences of this sample code for an identical CDR3. The chain couples TRDV1 to TRDJ2, with 7 positions matching TRDD3. Germline assignment: CDR1 TSWWSYY and CDR2 QGS. V gave up 0 bases and J gave up 5 bases; unmatched junction bases: 30. The CDR3 totals 24 residues. This chain's CDR3 is CALGELDELALRSPGGPTTAQLFF. In nucleotides, the CDR3 is TGTGCTCTTGGGGAACTAGACGAATTGGCGCTCCGTTCTCCTGGGGGTCCAACCACAGCACAACTCTTCTTT.

By proportion, this clone is medium-sized. The chain joins TRDV2 to TRDJ1; 9 bases match TRDD3. Germline V gene lookup returns CDR1 GEAIGNYY and CDR2 EKD. CDR3 size: 16 residues. V shed 3 bases, J shed 0 bases, and the junction held 7 bases outside the gene matches. The CDR3 sequence is CACDHVLGEYTDKLIF. CDR3 bases: TGTGCCTGTGACCACGTACTGGGGGAGTACACCGATAAACTCATCTTT.

This clone was observed a handful of times. The rearrangement joins TRAV36/DV7 to TRDJ1; the D gene is possibly TRDD3 (8 bases). With 4 bases removed from V and 2 bases from J, the gap between germline ends came to 27 bases. The germline gives CDR1 VTNFRS, CDR2 LTSSGIE (reference sequence). This CDR3 comprises 18 residues. The CDR3 DNA follows: TGTGCTGTGACCTATAATTCCTACCGGTACTGGGGGACCGATAAACTCATCTTT. It translates to CAVTYNSYRYWGTDKLIF.

On this clone: With a far larger clone one base away, a read error is the likely cause. V is TRDV2 and J is TRDJ1; TRDD3 matches at 11 bases. V lost 0 bases, J lost 3 bases, and 5 bases stayed unmatched. The germline V gene encodes CDR1 GEAIGNYY and CDR2 EKD. This CDR3 spans 16 amino acids. The CDR3 bases are TGTGCCTGTGACACCGTGGGGGATACGCAGGCCGATAAACTCATCTTT. It translates to CACDTVGDTQADKLIF.

Comments on this clone: Since a far larger clone is one base different, this is likely a read error. Other nucleotide sequences from this sample produce the same CDR3. The V gene is TRDV1, the J gene TRDJ1; 10 nucleotides align to TRDD3. The CDR3 consists of 26 residues. Germline trimming cut 1 base from V and 8 bases from J; bases unmatched to any gene: 40. Germline V gene sequence: CDR1 TSWWSYY, CDR2 QGS. The CDR3 DNA sequence: TGTGCTCTTGGGGAACCCTTTCCGCTACCCCAAGTACTGGGGGATTATGTCTGCGTAAACCCCCCCAAACTCATCTTT. This translates into CALGEPFPLPQVLGDYVCVNPPKLIF.